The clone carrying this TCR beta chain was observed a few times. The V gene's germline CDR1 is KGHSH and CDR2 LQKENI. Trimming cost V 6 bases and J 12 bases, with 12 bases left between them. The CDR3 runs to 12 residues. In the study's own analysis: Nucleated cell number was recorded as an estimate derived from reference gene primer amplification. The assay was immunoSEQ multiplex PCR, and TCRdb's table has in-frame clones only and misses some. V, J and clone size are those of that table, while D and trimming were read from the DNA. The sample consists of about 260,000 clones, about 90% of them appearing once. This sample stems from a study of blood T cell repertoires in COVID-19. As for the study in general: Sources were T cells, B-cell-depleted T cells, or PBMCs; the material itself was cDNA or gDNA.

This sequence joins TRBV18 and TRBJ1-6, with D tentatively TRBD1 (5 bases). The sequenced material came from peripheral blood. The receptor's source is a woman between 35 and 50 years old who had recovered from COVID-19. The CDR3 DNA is TGTGCCAGCTCCCCCGTAGGGGAACCCCTCCACTTT. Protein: CASSPVGEPLHF.